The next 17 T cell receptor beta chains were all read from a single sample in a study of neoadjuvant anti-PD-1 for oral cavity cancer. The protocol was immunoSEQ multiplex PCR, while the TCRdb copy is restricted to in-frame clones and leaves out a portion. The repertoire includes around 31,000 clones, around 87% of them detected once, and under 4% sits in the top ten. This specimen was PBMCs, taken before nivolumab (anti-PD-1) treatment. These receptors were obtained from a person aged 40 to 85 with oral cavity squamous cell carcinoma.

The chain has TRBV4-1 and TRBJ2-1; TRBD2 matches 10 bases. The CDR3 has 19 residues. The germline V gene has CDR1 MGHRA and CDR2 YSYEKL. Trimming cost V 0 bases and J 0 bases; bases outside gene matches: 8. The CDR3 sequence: CASSQDRASGGSSYNEQFF. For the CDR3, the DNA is TGCGCCAGCAGCCAAGATAGGGCTAGCGGGGGAAGCTCCTACAATGAGCAGTTCTTC.

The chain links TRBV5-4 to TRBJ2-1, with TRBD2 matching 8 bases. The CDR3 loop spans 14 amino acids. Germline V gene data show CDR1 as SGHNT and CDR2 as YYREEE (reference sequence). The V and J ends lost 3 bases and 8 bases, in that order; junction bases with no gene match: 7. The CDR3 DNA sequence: TGTGCCAGCAGCTACGGGGGGGCCGGAGATGAGCAGTTCTTC. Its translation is CASSYGGAGDEQFF.

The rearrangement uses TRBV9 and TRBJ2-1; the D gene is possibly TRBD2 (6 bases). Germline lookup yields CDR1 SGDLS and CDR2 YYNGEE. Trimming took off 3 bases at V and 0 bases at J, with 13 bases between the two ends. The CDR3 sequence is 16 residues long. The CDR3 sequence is CASSAGSGSSYNEQFF. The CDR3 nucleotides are TGTGCCAGCAGCGCCGGTAGCGGCTCCTCCTACAATGAGCAGTTCTTC.

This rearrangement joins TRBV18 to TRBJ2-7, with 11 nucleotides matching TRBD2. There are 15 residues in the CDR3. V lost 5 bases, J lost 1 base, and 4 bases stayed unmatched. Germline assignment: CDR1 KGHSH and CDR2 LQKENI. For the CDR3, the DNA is TGTGCCAGCTCATCCACTAGCGGGGGTTCCTACGAGCAGTACTTC. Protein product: CASSSTSGGSYEQYF.

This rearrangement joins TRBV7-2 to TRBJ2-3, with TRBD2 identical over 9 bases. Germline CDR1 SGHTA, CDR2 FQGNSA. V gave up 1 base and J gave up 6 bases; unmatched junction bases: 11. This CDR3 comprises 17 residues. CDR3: CASSLGVGAGGLDTQYF. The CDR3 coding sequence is TGTGCCAGCAGCTTAGGGGTAGGAGCGGGGGGTTTGGATACGCAGTATTTT. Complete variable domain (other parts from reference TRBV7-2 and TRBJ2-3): GAGVSQSPSNKVTEKGKDVELRCDPISGHTALYWYRQSLGQGLEFLIYFQGNSAPDKSGLPSDRFSAERTGGSVSTLTIQRTQQEDSAVYLCASSLGVGAGGLDTQYFGPGTRLTVL.

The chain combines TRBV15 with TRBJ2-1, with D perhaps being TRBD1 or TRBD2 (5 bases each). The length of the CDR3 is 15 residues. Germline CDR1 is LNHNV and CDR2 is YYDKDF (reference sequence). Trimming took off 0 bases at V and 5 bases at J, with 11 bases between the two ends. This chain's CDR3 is CATSRDLGTDNEQFF. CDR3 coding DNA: TGTGCCACCAGCAGAGATTTGGGGACCGACAATGAGCAGTTCTTC.

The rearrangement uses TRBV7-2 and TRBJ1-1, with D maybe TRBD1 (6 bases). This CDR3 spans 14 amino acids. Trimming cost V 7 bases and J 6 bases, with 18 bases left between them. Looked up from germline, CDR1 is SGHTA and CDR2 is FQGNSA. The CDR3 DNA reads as TGTGCCAGCACCCTATCGGGGGGCAGCGCTGAAGCTTTCTTT. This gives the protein CASTLSGGSAEAFF.

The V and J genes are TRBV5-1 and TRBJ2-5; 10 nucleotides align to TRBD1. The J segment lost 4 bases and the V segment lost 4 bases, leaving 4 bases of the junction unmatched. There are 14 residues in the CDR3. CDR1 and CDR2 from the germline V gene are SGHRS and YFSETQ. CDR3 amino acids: CASSEGQGGETQYF. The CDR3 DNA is TGCGCCAGCAGCGAAGGACAGGGGGGAGAGACCCAGTACTTC.

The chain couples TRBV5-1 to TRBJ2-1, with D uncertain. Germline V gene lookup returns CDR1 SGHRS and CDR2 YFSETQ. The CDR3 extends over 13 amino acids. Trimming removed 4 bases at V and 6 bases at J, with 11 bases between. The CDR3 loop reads CASSIGLANEQFF. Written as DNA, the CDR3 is TGCGCCAGCAGCATAGGTCTCGCCAATGAGCAGTTCTTC.

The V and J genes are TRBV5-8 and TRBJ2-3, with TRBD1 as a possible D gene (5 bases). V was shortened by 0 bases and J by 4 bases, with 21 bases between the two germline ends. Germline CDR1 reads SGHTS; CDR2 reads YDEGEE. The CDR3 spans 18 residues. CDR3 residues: CASSLALSVAGKSDTQYF. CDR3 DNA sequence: TGTGCCAGCAGCTTGGCTCTTTCGGTGGCAGGGAAATCAGATACGCAGTATTTT.

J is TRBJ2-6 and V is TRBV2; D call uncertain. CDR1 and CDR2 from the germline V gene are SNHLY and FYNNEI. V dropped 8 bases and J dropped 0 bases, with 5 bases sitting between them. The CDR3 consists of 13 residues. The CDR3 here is CASEFSGANVLTF. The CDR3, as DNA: TGTGCCAGCGAGTTCTCTGGGGCCAACGTCCTGACTTTC.

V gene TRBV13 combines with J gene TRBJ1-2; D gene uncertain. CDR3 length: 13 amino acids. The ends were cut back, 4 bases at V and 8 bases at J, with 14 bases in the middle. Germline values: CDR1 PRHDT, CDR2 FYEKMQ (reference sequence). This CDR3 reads CASSSYWWRGYTF. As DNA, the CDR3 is TGTGCCAGCAGCTCCTACTGGTGGCGAGGCTACACCTTC.

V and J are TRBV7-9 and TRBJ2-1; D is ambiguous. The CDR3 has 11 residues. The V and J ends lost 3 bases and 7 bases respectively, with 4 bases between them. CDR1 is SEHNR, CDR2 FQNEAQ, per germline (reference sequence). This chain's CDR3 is CASSFANEQFF. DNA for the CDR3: TGTGCCAGCAGCTTTGCAAATGAGCAGTTCTTC.

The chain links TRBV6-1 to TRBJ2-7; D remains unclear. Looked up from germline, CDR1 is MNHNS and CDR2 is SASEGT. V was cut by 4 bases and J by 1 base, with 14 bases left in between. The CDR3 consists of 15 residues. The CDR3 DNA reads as TGTGCCAGCAGTGGTGCCACGGATACTTCCTACGAGCAGTACTTC. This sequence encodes CASSGATDTSYEQYF.

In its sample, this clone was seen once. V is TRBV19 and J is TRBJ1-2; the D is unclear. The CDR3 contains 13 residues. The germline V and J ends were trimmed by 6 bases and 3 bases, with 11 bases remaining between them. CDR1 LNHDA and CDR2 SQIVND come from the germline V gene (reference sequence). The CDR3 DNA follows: TGTGCCAGTAGGAACCGCCCGGACTATGGCTACACCTTC. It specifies CASRNRPDYGYTF.

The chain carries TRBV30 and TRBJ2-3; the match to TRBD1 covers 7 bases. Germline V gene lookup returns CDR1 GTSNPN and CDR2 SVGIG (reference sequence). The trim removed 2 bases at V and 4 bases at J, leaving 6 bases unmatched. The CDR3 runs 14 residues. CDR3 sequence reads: CAWSLTGLPDTQYF. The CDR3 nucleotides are TGTGCCTGGAGTCTGACAGGGTTGCCAGATACGCAGTATTTT.

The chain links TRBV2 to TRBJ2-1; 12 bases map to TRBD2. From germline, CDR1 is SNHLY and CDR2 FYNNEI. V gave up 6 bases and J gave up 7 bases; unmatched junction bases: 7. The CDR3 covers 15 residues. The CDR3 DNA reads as TGTGCCAGCAGACGGACTAGCGGGGTGGTGAATGAGCAGTTCTTC. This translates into CASRRTSGVVNEQFF.